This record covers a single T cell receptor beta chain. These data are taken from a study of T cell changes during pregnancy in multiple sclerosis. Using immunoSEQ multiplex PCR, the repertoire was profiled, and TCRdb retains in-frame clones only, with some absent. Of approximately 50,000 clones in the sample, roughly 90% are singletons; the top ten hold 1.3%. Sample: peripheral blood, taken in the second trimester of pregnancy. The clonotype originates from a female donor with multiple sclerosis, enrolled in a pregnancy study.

CDR3 in DNA: TGTGCCAGCAGCCGTAGCGGGGGCGACTACAATGAGCAGTTCTTC. Translated: CASSRSGGDYNEQFF. This chain joins TRBV5-5 and TRBJ2-1; 9 bases match TRBD2. In germline, CDR1 is SGHKS, CDR2 YYEKEE (reference sequence). The V gene end was trimmed by 4 bases and the J gene end by 3 bases; junction bases not matched to a gene: 5. The CDR3 is 15 amino acids.